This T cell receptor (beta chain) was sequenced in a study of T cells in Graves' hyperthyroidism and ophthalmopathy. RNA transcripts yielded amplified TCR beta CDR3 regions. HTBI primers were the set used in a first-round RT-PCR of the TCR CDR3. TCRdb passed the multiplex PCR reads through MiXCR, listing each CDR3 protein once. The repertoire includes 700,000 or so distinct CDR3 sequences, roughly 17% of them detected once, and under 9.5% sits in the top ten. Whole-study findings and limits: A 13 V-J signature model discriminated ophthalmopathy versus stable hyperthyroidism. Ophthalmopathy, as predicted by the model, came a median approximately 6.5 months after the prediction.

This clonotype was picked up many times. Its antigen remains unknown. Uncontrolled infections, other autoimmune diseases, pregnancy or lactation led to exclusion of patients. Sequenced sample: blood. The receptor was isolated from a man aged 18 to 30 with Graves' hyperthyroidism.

CDR3 bases: TGTGCCAGCAGTTACCAGAAAATGGGCCTCGAGCAGTACTTC. Residues: CASSYQKMGLEQYF. This chain links TRBV6-5 with TRBJ2-7; D is uncertain. The CDR3 has 14 residues. With 2 bases removed from V and 6 bases from J, the gap between germline ends came to 14 bases. CDR1 and CDR2 (germline): MNHEY, SVGAGI.